These 9 T cell receptor beta chains originate from one sample sequenced in a study of human T cells and chemical hapten exposure. Time point given: patch test 1, 2 weeks after DPC sensitization. Treatment of the sample: therapeutic diphenylcyclopropenone sensitization with weekly scalp DPC. TCRdb recomputed calls from the RACE reads with MiXCR, one row per CDR3 protein. The data contain roughly 380,000 distinct CDR3 sequences, nearly 5% of them singletons. Source: whole blood, taken in connection with sensitization to the hapten diphenylcyclopropenone (DPC). These receptors came from a woman aged 50 to 65 with alopecia areata. Some clones in this sample may be carry-over from other donors' samples.

The sample holds a few counts of this clonotype. The rearrangement links TRBV6-1 to TRBJ2-7, with unresolved D. The V end was cut by 7 bases, the J end by 2 bases, with 12 bases between. Germline V gene lookup returns CDR1 MNHNS and CDR2 SASEGT. The CDR3 sequence is 13 residues long. CDR3 nucleotide sequence: TGTGCCAGCACCGACTCAGGTCCCTACGAGCAGTACTTC. Protein sequence: CASTDSGPYEQYF.

Only a few counts were recorded for this clonotype. The rearrangement uses TRBV30 and TRBJ2-7; TRBD2 matches at 8 bases. V dropped 2 bases and J dropped 3; count of bases not matched to a gene: 6. This CDR3 has 14 residues. Germline lookup yields CDR1 GTSNPN and CDR2 SVGIG (reference sequence). The CDR3 sequence: CAWSFGTRNYEQYF. The CDR3 DNA is TGTGCCTGGAGTTTCGGGACTAGAAACTACGAGCAGTACTTC. The full variable domain, its missing parts supplied by reference TRBV30 and TRBJ2-7, is SQTIHQWPATLVQPVGSPLSLECTVEGTSNPNLYWYRQAAGRGLQLLFYSVGIGQISSEVPQNLSASRPQDRQFILSSKKLLLSDSGFYLCAWSFGTRNYEQYFGPGTRLTVT.

This clonotype has at least ten counts. V and J are TRBV29-1 and TRBJ2-7; tentatively, D is TRBD2 (5 bases). V was trimmed by 6 bases and J by 2 bases, leaving 14 bases between them. The CDR3 spans 13 residues. The V gene's germline CDR1 is SQVTM and CDR2 ANQGSEA. This CDR3 reads CSVWTGSTYEQYF. As DNA, the CDR3 is TGCAGCGTGTGGACGGGGTCGACCTACGAGCAGTACTTC.

This chain connects TRBV4-3 to TRBJ2-2; D is ambiguous. Looked up from germline, CDR1 is LGHNA and CDR2 is YSLEER. The CDR3 is made up of 13 amino acids. V shed 1 base and J shed 7 bases, with 7 bases lying between them. For the CDR3, the DNA is TGCGCCAGCAGCCAAGTATGGAGCGGGGAGCTGTTTTTT. Its translation: CASSQVWSGELFF.

This clonotype occurred many times. The chain uses TRBV12-3 or TRBV12-4 and TRBJ2-7; possible D gene TRBD1, 6 bases. V lost 5 bases and J 6 bases, leaving 20 bases between the germline ends. This CDR3 region has 15 residues. The CDR3 is CASSPLGRGGGEQYF. The DNA for the CDR3 is TGTGCCAGCAGTCCGTTGGGGAGAGGGGGTGGCGAGCAGTACTTC.

The gene calls are TRBV15 and TRBJ2-3, with TRBD2 matching 8 bases. The V segment lost 0 bases and the J segment 5 bases; nucleotides outside the gene matches: 7. The CDR3 extends over 16 amino acids. Per the germline V gene, CDR1 is LNHNV and CDR2 is YYDKDF (reference sequence). CDR3 bases: TGTGCCACCAGCAGAGATCCCAGCGGGAGTGGAGATACGCAGTATTTT. Its translation: CATSRDPSGSGDTQYF.

This clonotype showed up just a few times. The chain is built from TRBV28 and TRBJ2-2, with a tentative D call TRBD2 (7 bases). Germline V gene sequence: CDR1 MDHEN, CDR2 SYDVKM. This CDR3 has 19 amino acids. V shed 6 bases and J shed 6 bases, with 29 bases lying between them. DNA for the CDR3: TGTGCCAGCAGCCCGGAGTGGGGGGGTGCAGGGGAGTTCGCCGGGGAGCTGTTTTTT. Residues: CASSPEWGGAGEFAGELFF.

The sample holds a few counts of this clonotype. The V and J genes are TRBV19 and TRBJ2-6; no firm D call. V dropped 9 bases and J dropped 0 bases, with 9 bases sitting between them. The germline gives CDR1 LNHDA, CDR2 SQIVND (reference sequence). The CDR3 extends over 14 amino acids. CDR3 protein: CASRTTSGANVLTF. The CDR3 nucleotides are TGTGCCAGCCGTACGACCTCTGGGGCCAACGTCCTGACTTTC.

Many counts were recorded for this clonotype. The genes are TRBV6-2 or TRBV6-3 and TRBJ2-7, with a possible D match to TRBD2 (6 bases). CDR1 is MNHEY, CDR2 SVGEGT, per germline. The CDR3 has 12 residues. The germline V and J ends were trimmed by 1 base and 5 bases, with 6 bases remaining between them. CDR3 sequence reads: CASSYWGDEQYF. Written as DNA, the CDR3 is TGTGCCAGCAGTTACTGGGGGGACGAGCAGTACTTC.